This entry lists 21 T cell receptor beta chains sequenced from one sample in a study of control samples from healthy donors and cancer patients. Assay: immunoSEQ multiplex PCR; the TCRdb copy retains only in-frame clones and omits some. The sample records about 150,000 clones, more than 85% being singletons. The sequenced sample was blood. The receptors stem from a man in his forties or fifties in good health.

The V and J genes are TRBV9 and TRBJ2-5; 8 bases fit TRBD1. Looked up from germline, CDR1 is SGDLS and CDR2 is YYNGEE. With 4 bases clipped from V and 5 bases from J, the junction kept 13 bases outside the gene matches. The CDR3 totals 16 residues. DNA of the CDR3: TGTGCCAGCAGCTCCGCCAATACAGGGGGTGGCGAGACCCAGTACTTC. As protein: CASSSANTGGGETQYF.

V and J are TRBV4-1 and TRBJ2-1, with D hard to call. Per germline, CDR1 MGHRA and CDR2 YSYEKL. The V end lost 0 bases, the J end lost 10 bases, and 10 bases lay between the germline ends. The length of the CDR3 is 13 residues. The CDR3 nucleotides read TGCGCCAGCAGCCAAGAAAAGGGTTCCGAGCAGTTCTTC. Its translation is CASSQEKGSEQFF.

The chain recombines TRBV30 with TRBJ1-4; a weak D match, TRBD1 (5 bases). CDR3 length equals 14 residues. V lost 0 bases to trimming and J lost 13 bases, with 18 bases between them. Germline V CDR1 and CDR2: GTSNPN, SVGIG (reference sequence). CDR3 residues: CAWSVSGTPEGLFF. The CDR3 DNA reads as TGTGCCTGGAGTGTATCCGGGACGCCCGAGGGACTGTTTTTT.

The rearrangement links TRBV5-8 to TRBJ2-1; no firm D call. This CDR3 has 13 amino acids. Trimming removed 1 base at V and 8 bases at J, with 10 bases between. The germline V gene encodes CDR1 SGHTS and CDR2 YDEGEE. CDR3 protein: CASSLRHGYEQFF. CDR3 in DNA: TGTGCCAGCAGCTTGCGACATGGCTATGAGCAGTTCTTC.

This clone was detected a few times. This sequence joins TRBV19 and TRBJ1-1; D unclear. The CDR3 consists of 14 residues. From germline, CDR1 is LNHDA and CDR2 SQIVND (reference sequence). V dropped 0 bases and J dropped 7 bases, with 12 bases sitting between them. CDR3 in DNA: TGTGCCAGTAGTATAGATCGTCTGCCTAGTGAAGCTTTCTTT. This gives the protein CASSIDRLPSEAFF.

The count of this clone is one. V and J are TRBV10-2 and TRBJ2-7; 11 nucleotides line up with TRBD2. The CDR3 is made up of 14 amino acids. Trimming at V came to 2 bases and at J to 6 bases, leaving 3 bases not matched to a gene. Germline-derived CDR1 and CDR2 are WSHSY and SAAADI. The CDR3 DNA follows: TGCGCCAGCAGTGAGATTCTAGCGGGAGGCGAGCAGTACTTC. Protein product: CASSEILAGGEQYF.

This clone was seen a handful of times. The chain employs TRBV6-5 and TRBJ1-2; 8 nucleotides agree with TRBD1. CDR1 and CDR2 from the germline V gene are MNHEY and SVGAGI. The length of the CDR3 is 14 residues. V lost 7 bases and J lost 8; bases outside the gene matches: 12. CDR3 region: CASKAYSDREGYTF. In nucleotides, the CDR3 is TGTGCCAGCAAGGCTTATTCGGACAGGGAGGGCTACACCTTC.

A single count supports this clone. This chain uses TRBV6-5 with TRBJ2-7, with TRBD1 identical over 7 bases. The length of the CDR3 is 14 residues. From germline, CDR1 is MNHEY and CDR2 SVGAGI. V trimming: 4 bases; J trimming: 2 bases; junction bases outside the gene matches: 5. The CDR3 protein is CASSSRQGTYEQYF. CDR3 sequence (DNA): TGTGCCAGCAGTTCCCGACAGGGCACCTACGAGCAGTACTTC.

V gene TRBV4-2 combines with J gene TRBJ2-5, with 14 positions matching TRBD2. V trimming: 2 bases; J trimming: 5 bases; junction bases outside the gene matches: 4. Per germline, CDR1 LGHNA and CDR2 YNFKEQ. This CDR3 has 16 residues. This CDR3 is CASSQLGLAGVETQYF. CDR3 in DNA: TGTGCCAGCAGCCAACTGGGACTAGCGGGAGTTGAGACCCAGTACTTC.

The V and J genes are TRBV5-1 and TRBJ2-2; 9 bases match TRBD2. The germline V gene encodes CDR1 SGHRS and CDR2 YFSETQ. V trimming: 0 bases; J trimming: 1 base; junction bases outside the gene matches: 1. This CDR3 comprises 16 residues. CDR3: CASSLDSGRNTGELFF. CDR3 coding DNA: TGCGCCAGCAGCTTGGATAGCGGGAGGAACACCGGGGAGCTGTTTTTT. The full variable domain, with the rest looked up from reference TRBV5-1 and TRBJ2-2, is KAGVTQTPRYLIKTRGQQVTLSCSPISGHRSVSWYQQTPGQGLQFLFEYFSETQRNKGNFPGRFSGRQFSNSRSEMNVSTLELGDSALYLCASSLDSGRNTGELFFGEGSRLTVL.

The chain employs TRBV28 and TRBJ1-6; TRBD1 is a possible D gene (6 bases). The CDR3 consists of 14 residues. The V and J ends lost 7 bases and 5 bases respectively, with 12 bases between them. Germline V gene sequence: CDR1 MDHEN, CDR2 SYDVKM. CDR3 coding DNA: TGTGCCAGCATACAGGGTTGGAATAATTCACCCCTCCACTTT. Protein: CASIQGWNNSPLHF.

The chain couples TRBV7-2 to TRBJ2-5; 11 bases align to TRBD2. The CDR3 length is 15 residues. The V and J ends lost 1 base and 5 bases, in that order; junction bases with no gene match: 3. Germline CDR1 and CDR2: SGHTA and FQGNSA. The CDR3 DNA follows: TGTGCCAGCAGCTTAGTGACTAGCGGGATTGAGACCCAGTACTTC. Its protein product is CASSLVTSGIETQYF.

This chain links TRBV4-2 with TRBJ2-7; D gene unclear. Trimming took off 3 bases at V and 7 bases at J, with 16 bases between the two ends. This CDR3 spans 14 amino acids. Per germline, CDR1 LGHNA and CDR2 YNFKEQ. The CDR3 DNA sequence: TGTGCCAGCAGCCACTCCGACGTTCCCGGGGAGCAGTACTTC. Protein sequence: CASSHSDVPGEQYF.

The chain carries TRBV7-9 and TRBJ2-1; possible D gene TRBD2, 6 bases. V shed 3 bases and J shed 13 bases, with 16 bases lying between them. The CDR3 loop spans 13 amino acids. The V gene's germline CDR1 is SEHNR and CDR2 FQNEAQ (reference sequence). The CDR3 loop is CASSFTGTANQFF. CDR3 bases: TGTGCCAGCAGCTTTACCGGGACTGCAAACCAGTTCTTC.

The chain employs TRBV12-3 or TRBV12-4 and TRBJ2-6; D remains unclear. The CDR3 loop spans 12 amino acids. Trimming pared 5 bases from V and 2 bases from J, leaving 1 base between. The CDR3 is CASSPGANVLTF. In nucleotides, the CDR3 is TGTGCCAGCAGTCCTGGGGCCAACGTCCTGACTTTC.

This chain joins TRBV5-4 and TRBJ1-2, with 8 bases aligning to TRBD1. This CDR3 spans 13 amino acids. Trimming at V came to 7 bases and at J to 5 bases, leaving 7 bases not matched to a gene. Germline lookup yields CDR1 SGHNT and CDR2 YYREEE (reference sequence). This chain's CDR3 is CASGQGIGYGYTF. The CDR3 nucleotides are TGTGCCAGCGGACAGGGAATCGGGTATGGCTACACCTTC.

V usage is TRBV18 and J usage is TRBJ2-3; D is perhaps TRBD1 (6 bases). The germline V gene has CDR1 KGHSH and CDR2 LQKENI. V gave up 2 bases and J gave up 11 bases, with 20 bases separating them. There are 15 residues in the CDR3. CDR3 sequence: CASSPGLTGYFKQYF. The DNA of the CDR3 is TGTGCCAGCTCACCAGGGTTGACAGGCTATTTTAAGCAGTATTTT.

This chain uses TRBV6-5 with TRBJ2-5, with D tentatively TRBD1 (6 bases). The CDR3 covers 13 residues. The V end lost 10 bases, the J end lost 2 bases, and 14 bases lay between the germline ends. Germline CDR1 reads MNHEY; CDR2 reads SVGAGI. In DNA form, the CDR3 reads TGTGCCATAGCGAGGACAGCACAAGAGACCCAGTACTTC. Protein product: CAIARTAQETQYF.

This chain joins TRBV5-1 and TRBJ1-1; 10 bases are a match to TRBD1. Germline V gene lookup returns CDR1 SGHRS and CDR2 YFSETQ. Unmatched junction bases numbered 9, after V lost 3 bases and J lost 4 bases. The CDR3 has 16 amino acids. Here the CDR3 reads CASSWGTGVVSTEAFF. The CDR3 DNA is TGCGCCAGCAGCTGGGGGACAGGGGTTGTTTCCACTGAAGCTTTCTTT.

The chain is built from TRBV5-3 and TRBJ2-7; 12 bases fit TRBD2. TRBV5-3 is an ORF for which the function is uncertain. CDR3 length equals 15 residues. With 4 bases clipped from V and 0 bases from J, the junction kept 2 bases outside the gene matches. The CDR3, as DNA: TGTGCCAGAAGCCTACTAGCGGGGGGCTCCTACGAGCAGTACTTC. It translates to CARSLLAGGSYEQYF.

The CDR3 loop is CASSPGGLAGVGETQYF. The CDR3 DNA reads as TGTGCCAGCAGCCCAGGGGGACTAGCGGGAGTAGGGGAGACCCAGTACTTC. V and J are TRBV9 and TRBJ2-5, with 14 bases that match TRBD2. In germline, CDR1 is SGDLS, CDR2 YYNGEE. The junction had 10 bases not matched to a gene; V was cut back by 4 bases and J by 5 bases. This CDR3 has 17 amino acids.